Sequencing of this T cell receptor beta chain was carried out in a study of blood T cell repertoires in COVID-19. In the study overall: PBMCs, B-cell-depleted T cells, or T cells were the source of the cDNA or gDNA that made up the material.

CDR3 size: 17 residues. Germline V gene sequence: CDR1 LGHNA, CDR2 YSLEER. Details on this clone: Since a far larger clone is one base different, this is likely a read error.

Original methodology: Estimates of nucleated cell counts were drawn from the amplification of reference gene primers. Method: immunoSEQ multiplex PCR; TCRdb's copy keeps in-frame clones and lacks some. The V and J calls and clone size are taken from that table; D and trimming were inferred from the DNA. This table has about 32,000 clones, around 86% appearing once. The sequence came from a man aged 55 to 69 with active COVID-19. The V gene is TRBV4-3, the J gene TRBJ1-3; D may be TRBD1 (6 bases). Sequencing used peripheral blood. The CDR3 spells CARSQRWGGRPGNTIYF. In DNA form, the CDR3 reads TGCGCCCGCAGCCAGCGATGGGGGGGGCGACCTGGAAACACCATATATTTT.